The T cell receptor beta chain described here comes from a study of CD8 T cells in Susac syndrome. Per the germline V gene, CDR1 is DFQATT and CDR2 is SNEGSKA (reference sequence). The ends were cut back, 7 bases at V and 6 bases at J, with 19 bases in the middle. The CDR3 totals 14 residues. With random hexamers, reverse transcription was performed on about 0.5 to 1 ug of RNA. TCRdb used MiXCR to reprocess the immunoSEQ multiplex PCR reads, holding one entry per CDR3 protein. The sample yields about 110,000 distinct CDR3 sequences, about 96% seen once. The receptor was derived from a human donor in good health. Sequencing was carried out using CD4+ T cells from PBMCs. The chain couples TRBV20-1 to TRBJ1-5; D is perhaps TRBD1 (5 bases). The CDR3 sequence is CSVTGTLRSQPQHF. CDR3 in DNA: TGCAGTGTAACCGGGACCCTAAGGAGTCAGCCCCAGCATTTT.